This T cell receptor (beta chain) is from a study of cytomegalovirus exposure and HLA in healthy donors. At the level of the study: In an earlier analysis, 95 million to 140 million unique TCR beta sequences were found from some 170 million T cells. Study-level results: TCR association rates varied by HLA locus in a later analysis, with DRB1 highest and HLA-C lowest. Among the sequence variants, a highly shared cluster was likely an artifact of sequencing.

The CDR3 totals 15 residues. Per the germline V gene, CDR1 is LGHNA and CDR2 is YSLEER. The V end lost 2 bases, the J end lost 7 bases, and 12 bases lay between the germline ends. Everyone who donated was a healthy bone marrow donor. Only a few counts were recorded for this clone. Its target is not known. 60 Vbeta and 13 Jbeta primers were used in PCR. Sequenced by immunoSEQ multiplex PCR; TCRdb stores in-frame clones only, minus some. The data contain 120,000 or so clones, roughly 77% of them singletons. The sequence came from a man younger than 35 in good health and CMV-seronegative. The gene calls are TRBV4-3 and TRBJ1-6; D is undetermined. The sample taken for sequencing was PBMCs. The CDR3 loop reads CASSQMSTENSPLHF. The CDR3, as DNA: TGCGCCAGCAGCCAAATGAGTACAGAAAATTCACCCCTCCACTTT.